A selection of T cell receptor beta chains follows, all from one sample in a study of early T cells in non-severe SARS-CoV-2 infection. TCRdb recomputed calls from the 5' RACE reads with MiXCR, one row per CDR3 protein. The sample yields about 32,000 distinct CDR3 sequences, 5% to 5.5% seen once. Sequencing was performed on whole blood. The origin of the receptors is an adult who was a healthcare worker with PCR-confirmed SARS-CoV-2 infection or an uninfected control (not recorded which). Both conserved end residues are part of each CDR3. A D gene is named only where the DNA matches it firmly.

d_call	v_call	j_call	cdr3_aa
.	TRBV7-6	TRBJ2-2	CASSLASTGELFF
TRBD1	TRBV7-9	TRBJ2-7	CALVTGSSEQYF
.	TRBV12-3/TRBV12-4	TRBJ1-1	CASSLKSNTEAFF
.	TRBV7-2	TRBJ2-5	CASSLTETQYF
.	TRBV29-1	TRBJ2-7	CSVDFYEQYF
TRBD1	TRBV6-6	TRBJ2-7	CATWDRGIDEQYF
.	TRBV4-2	TRBJ1-1	CASSQANTEAFF
TRBD1	TRBV29-1	TRBJ2-3	CSVEEGQGNLDTQYF
TRBD2	TRBV15	TRBJ2-7	CATSRGLAKSSYEQYF
.	TRBV6-5	TRBJ2-1	CASSYLNEQFF
.	TRBV7-8	TRBJ2-2	CASSSVGSDTGELFF
.	TRBV11-2	TRBJ2-1	CASTTPGYEQFF
TRBD1	TRBV5-1	TRBJ1-1	CASSLWTGGSNTEAFF
.	TRBV9	TRBJ2-2	CASSVKSGANANTGELFF
.	TRBV28	TRBJ1-2	CASSEGLNYGYTF
.	TRBV10-3	TRBJ2-4	CAISEPRTSPGQIKNIQYF
TRBD2	TRBV5-5	TRBJ2-1	CASSLQREYEQFF
.	TRBV4-3	TRBJ2-7	CASSQEQGLSYEQYF
.	TRBV7-8	TRBJ2-5	CASSSRTPVQAPLDF
TRBD2	TRBV7-9	TRBJ2-1	CASSRLAGGDEQFF
.	TRBV28	TRBJ1-3	CASSLFGNTIYF
.	TRBV7-3	TRBJ2-5	CASSLDQETQYF
.	TRBV28	TRBJ2-1	CASSFKSAGNNEQFF
TRBD2	TRBV4-2	TRBJ2-3	CASSQDLAGGTDTQYF
.	TRBV12-3/TRBV12-4	TRBJ2-1	CASSPRWAGNEQFF
TRBD2	TRBV20-1	TRBJ2-7	CSASKVAGGYEQYF
.	TRBV7-3	TRBJ2-7	CASSHCEGRYEQYF
.	TRBV5-1	TRBJ2-1	CASSRTVDEQFF
TRBD2	TRBV6-2/TRBV6-3	TRBJ2-1	CASSFVLAGPYNEQFF
.	TRBV7-2	TRBJ2-5	CASSSGRKETQYF
.	TRBV12-3/TRBV12-4	TRBJ2-5	CASRGIGETQYF
.	TRBV28	TRBJ1-2	CASISNYGYTF
.	TRBV29-1	TRBJ2-3	CSAGWGTTDTQYF
.	TRBV20-1	TRBJ2-1	CSARDPPSEASYNEQFF
TRBD2	TRBV4-3	TRBJ2-1	CASSQDLLAGDEQFF
.	TRBV6-2/TRBV6-3	TRBJ2-1	CASSHGARGYYNEQFF
.	TRBV4-3	TRBJ2-7	CASSLSMGEQYF
TRBD1	TRBV10-3	TRBJ2-7	CAIRGTGTGAHEQYF
TRBD2	TRBV6-2/TRBV6-3	TRBJ2-1	CASSQDTGTISYNEQFF
TRBD2	TRBV7-3	TRBJ2-3	CASSLSGREDTQYF
TRBD1	TRBV7-2	TRBJ1-5	CASSSNRGGSNQPQHF
.	TRBV5-5	TRBJ1-3	CASSRDFSGNTIYF
.	TRBV20-1	TRBJ1-6	CSARGQGNSPLHF
.	TRBV28	TRBJ1-1	CASSVGVNTEAFF
TRBD2	TRBV4-3	TRBJ2-1	CASSRDQGLAGYNEQFF
.	TRBV27	TRBJ2-4	CASSLLGGAKNIQYF
.	TRBV9	TRBJ2-7	CASSVQPGQNYEQYF
.	TRBV7-9	TRBJ1-6	CASSPFGGDAYSPLHF
.	TRBV12-3/TRBV12-4	TRBJ1-4	CASSGPPTNEKLFF
.	TRBV5-4	TRBJ2-5	CASSLRTDQETQYF
TRBD2	TRBV7-8	TRBJ2-2	CASSLSGRAGTGELFF
.	TRBV6-2/TRBV6-3	TRBJ2-1	CASSYGDEQFF
TRBD2	TRBV27	TRBJ2-1	CASSSPVTSGSVYEQFF
.	TRBV20-1	TRBJ1-5	CSARAIGGNQPQHF